The present T cell receptor (beta chain) was sequenced within a study of blood T cell repertoires in COVID-19. This CDR3 contains 14 residues. Germline CDR1 reads GTSNPN; CDR2 reads SVGIG (reference sequence). The ends lost 5 bases at V and 5 bases at J; junction bases unmatched: 10. Data came from immunoSEQ multiplex PCR; TCRdb stores just in-frame clones and leaves some out. The sample lists some 200,000 clones; over 75% were seen once. The clonotype originates from a woman in her seventies with acute or convalescent COVID-19. Material for sequencing was peripheral blood. The chain recombines TRBV30 with TRBJ1-2, with TRBD1 identical over 8 bases. CDR3 in amino acids: CAWGKPRTGYGYTF. CDR3 in DNA: TGTGCCTGGGGGAAACCGCGGACAGGGTATGGCTACACCTTC.